This is a list of T cell receptor beta chains from one sample in a study of T cells after yellow fever vaccination. TCRdb recomputed calls from the 5' RACE reads with MiXCR, one row per CDR3 protein. The table includes some 500,000 distinct CDR3 sequences, roughly 14% detected once. The sequenced sample was PBMCs, obtained on the day of the yellow fever booster vaccination. Source of these receptors: a man aged 25 to 40 who received the YFV17D yellow fever vaccine. The CDR3 runs from the conserved cysteine through the conserved F or W. Fields, in order: D gene, clone size, J gene, V gene, CDR3 protein, CDR3 DNA. A D gene is named only where the DNA matches it firmly. Clone size is shown for a subset of rows, as once, few, many or a class of expanded clone.

D gene: -; clone size: few; J gene: TRBJ2-2; V gene: TRBV12-3/TRBV12-4; CDR3 protein: CASSPGNAPGGELFF; CDR3 DNA: TGTGCCAGCAGTCCCGGGAACGCCCCGGGCGGGGAGCTGTTTTTT
D gene: TRBD2; clone size: -; J gene: TRBJ2-6; V gene: TRBV7-2; CDR3 protein: CASSLGGGPGANVLTF; CDR3 DNA: TGTGCCAGCAGCCTAGGCGGGGGTCCTGGGGCCAACGTCCTGACTTTC
D gene: TRBD2; clone size: few; J gene: TRBJ2-1; V gene: TRBV5-1; CDR3 protein: CASSRGLAGGDEQFF; CDR3 DNA: TGCGCCAGCAGCCGGGGACTAGCGGGAGGGGACGAGCAGTTCTTC
D gene: -; clone size: few; J gene: TRBJ2-6; V gene: TRBV27; CDR3 protein: CASSLMPSGANVLTF; CDR3 DNA: TGTGCCAGCAGTTTAATGCCCTCTGGGGCCAACGTCCTGACTTTC
D gene: -; clone size: once; J gene: TRBJ2-3; V gene: TRBV9; CDR3 protein: CASSPRPAGRDTQYF; CDR3 DNA: TGTGCCAGCAGCCCCCGACCGGCCGGCCGGGATACGCAGTATTTT
D gene: TRBD2; clone size: many; J gene: TRBJ2-1; V gene: TRBV9; CDR3 protein: CASSVASGSIYNEQFF; CDR3 DNA: TGTGCCAGCAGCGTAGCCAGCGGGAGCATCTACAATGAGCAGTTCTTC
D gene: -; clone size: few; J gene: TRBJ2-7; V gene: TRBV6-1; CDR3 protein: CASSQSFLTSYEQYF; CDR3 DNA: TGTGCCAGCAGTCAATCTTTCCTTACGTCCTACGAGCAGTACTTC
D gene: TRBD2; clone size: few; J gene: TRBJ2-7; V gene: TRBV6-6; CDR3 protein: CASKREWIDEQYF; CDR3 DNA: TGTGCCAGCAAGCGGGAGTGGATCGACGAGCAGTACTTC
D gene: -; clone size: -; J gene: TRBJ1-6; V gene: TRBV7-2; CDR3 protein: CASSFRGVSPNSPLHF; CDR3 DNA: TGTGCCAGCAGCTTCAGGGGTGTCAGTCCTAATTCACCCCTCCACTTT
D gene: -; clone size: few; J gene: TRBJ2-7; V gene: TRBV30; CDR3 protein: CAWSVGLEQYF; CDR3 DNA: TGTGCCTGGAGTGTAGGTCTCGAGCAGTACTTC
D gene: TRBD1; clone size: few; J gene: TRBJ2-1; V gene: TRBV19; CDR3 protein: CASSHTRQGFNSEQFF; CDR3 DNA: TGTGCCAGTAGTCACACCCGACAGGGGTTTAACAGTGAGCAGTTCTTC
D gene: TRBD2; clone size: few; J gene: TRBJ2-7; V gene: TRBV7-2; CDR3 protein: CASSLARGVEQYF; CDR3 DNA: TGTGCCAGCAGCTTAGCGCGGGGGGTTGAGCAGTACTTC
D gene: -; clone size: -; J gene: TRBJ1-2; V gene: TRBV12-3/TRBV12-4; CDR3 protein: CASSLGIDTPYGYTF; CDR3 DNA: TGTGCCAGCAGTTTAGGGATAGACACCCCCTATGGCTACACCTTC
D gene: TRBD2; clone size: few; J gene: TRBJ2-3; V gene: TRBV7-9; CDR3 protein: CASSLAETSGRDTQYF; CDR3 DNA: TGTGCCAGCAGCTTAGCAGAGACTAGCGGGAGAGATACGCAGTATTTT
D gene: TRBD1; clone size: few; J gene: TRBJ2-3; V gene: TRBV15; CDR3 protein: CATTDRASTDTQYF; CDR3 DNA: TGTGCCACCACGGACAGGGCAAGCACAGATACGCAGTATTTT
D gene: -; clone size: many; J gene: TRBJ2-3; V gene: TRBV20-1; CDR3 protein: CSASGAPSTDTQYF; CDR3 DNA: TGCAGTGCTAGCGGCGCCCCTAGCACTGATACGCAGTATTTT
D gene: TRBD2; clone size: many; J gene: TRBJ2-1; V gene: TRBV5-1; CDR3 protein: CASRGGRTSNEQFF; CDR3 DNA: TGCGCCAGCAGAGGCGGGAGGACATCCAATGAGCAGTTCTTC
D gene: -; clone size: -; J gene: TRBJ2-1; V gene: TRBV5-1; CDR3 protein: CASSQGASGLSSYNEQFF; CDR3 DNA: TGCGCCAGCAGCCAGGGGGCTAGCGGGCTAAGCTCCTACAATGAGCAGTTCTTC
D gene: -; clone size: -; J gene: TRBJ1-1; V gene: TRBV12-2; CDR3 protein: CASRPSGTGVTFF; CDR3 DNA: TGTGCAAGTCGCCCATCCGGGACAGGGGTAACTTTCTTT
D gene: -; clone size: few; J gene: TRBJ2-1; V gene: TRBV5-4; CDR3 protein: CASSSRTTNEQFF; CDR3 DNA: TGTGCCAGCAGCTCTAGGACTACCAATGAGCAGTTCTTC
D gene: TRBD2; clone size: -; J gene: TRBJ2-7; V gene: TRBV18; CDR3 protein: CASSPPARGGILEQYF; CDR3 DNA: TGTGCCAGCTCGCCACCGGCTCGGGGAGGGATTCTCGAGCAGTACTTC
D gene: -; clone size: -; J gene: TRBJ2-2; V gene: TRBV19; CDR3 protein: CASSILTGELFF; CDR3 DNA: TGTGCCAGTAGTATTCTGACCGGGGAGCTGTTTTTT
D gene: TRBD1; clone size: -; J gene: TRBJ1-1; V gene: TRBV5-1; CDR3 protein: CASSSGTGDNTEAFF; CDR3 DNA: TGCGCCAGCAGCTCGGGGACAGGGGATAACACTGAAGCTTTCTTT
D gene: -; clone size: few; J gene: TRBJ2-2; V gene: TRBV28; CDR3 protein: CASGTGRISGELFF; CDR3 DNA: TGTGCCAGCGGAACGGGCCGGATTTCCGGGGAGCTGTTTTTT
D gene: -; clone size: few; J gene: TRBJ2-7; V gene: TRBV4-3; CDR3 protein: CASSQDRGTFLAEQYF; CDR3 DNA: TGCGCCAGCAGCCAAGATCGCGGAACTTTCTTAGCCGAGCAGTACTTC
D gene: -; clone size: few; J gene: TRBJ2-4; V gene: TRBV24-1; CDR3 protein: CATSDRGTPPVKNIQYF; CDR3 DNA: TGTGCCACCAGTGATAGGGGGACTCCCCCGGTAAAAAACATTCAGTACTTC
D gene: TRBD2; clone size: many; J gene: TRBJ2-2; V gene: TRBV27; CDR3 protein: CASSLPGLAGGTGELFF; CDR3 DNA: TGTGCCAGCAGTTTGCCCGGACTAGCGGGAGGCACCGGGGAGCTGTTTTTT
D gene: TRBD2; clone size: -; J gene: TRBJ2-1; V gene: TRBV18; CDR3 protein: CASSAGTSRYNEQFF; CDR3 DNA: TGTGCCAGCTCAGCCGGGACTAGCAGATACAATGAGCAGTTCTTC
D gene: -; clone size: -; J gene: TRBJ2-7; V gene: TRBV5-1; CDR3 protein: CASRGVVSSYEQYF; CDR3 DNA: TGCGCCAGCAGAGGTGTGGTGAGCTCCTACGAGCAGTACTTC
D gene: -; clone size: -; J gene: TRBJ1-3; V gene: TRBV24-1; CDR3 protein: CATSASGNTIYF; CDR3 DNA: TGTGCCACCTCAGCCTCTGGAAACACCATATATTTT
D gene: -; clone size: few; J gene: TRBJ1-5; V gene: TRBV6-2/TRBV6-3; CDR3 protein: CASSYGGYSNQPQHF; CDR3 DNA: TGTGCCAGCAGTTACGGGGGATATAGCAATCAGCCCCAGCATTTT
D gene: -; clone size: -; J gene: TRBJ2-7; V gene: TRBV15; CDR3 protein: CATRVSGGKSYEQYF; CDR3 DNA: TGTGCCACCAGGGTCTCTGGGGGGAAGTCCTACGAGCAGTACTTC
D gene: -; clone size: -; J gene: TRBJ2-3; V gene: TRBV10-1; CDR3 protein: CASSDPATEKQSTDTQYF; CDR3 DNA: TGCGCCAGCAGTGACCCCGCGACAGAAAAACAAAGCACAGATACGCAGTATTTT
D gene: -; clone size: -; J gene: TRBJ2-3; V gene: TRBV5-1; CDR3 protein: CASSLAYFTDTQYF; CDR3 DNA: TGCGCCAGCAGCTTGGCCTACTTCACAGATACGCAGTATTTT
D gene: -; clone size: -; J gene: TRBJ2-3; V gene: TRBV11-2; CDR3 protein: CASSLTPPADTQYF; CDR3 DNA: TGTGCCAGCAGCTTGACCCCGCCCGCAGATACGCAGTATTTT
D gene: TRBD1; clone size: -; J gene: TRBJ2-3; V gene: TRBV20-1; CDR3 protein: CNAENPGQGAADTQYF; CDR3 DNA: TGCAATGCTGAAAACCCGGGACAGGGGGCTGCAGATACGCAGTATTTT
D gene: -; clone size: -; J gene: TRBJ2-7; V gene: TRBV28; CDR3 protein: CASRPVTGLTYEQYF; CDR3 DNA: TGTGCCAGCCGCCCCGTAACAGGACTAACCTACGAGCAGTACTTC
D gene: -; clone size: -; J gene: TRBJ2-6; V gene: TRBV29-1; CDR3 protein: CSVDAPPGANVLTF; CDR3 DNA: TGCAGCGTTGACGCTCCACCTGGGGCCAACGTCCTGACTTTC
D gene: TRBD2; clone size: -; J gene: TRBJ2-3; V gene: TRBV5-1; CDR3 protein: CASSLAVGGSDTQYF; CDR3 DNA: TGCGCCAGCAGCTTGGCGGTCGGGGGGTCGGATACGCAGTATTTT
D gene: -; clone size: -; J gene: TRBJ2-1; V gene: TRBV21-1; CDR3 protein: CASSKETIPYNEQFF; CDR3 DNA: TGTGCCAGCAGCAAAGAGACAATCCCCTACAATGAGCAGTTCTTC
D gene: TRBD2; clone size: -; J gene: TRBJ2-5; V gene: TRBV6-2/TRBV6-3; CDR3 protein: CASSYRVPGLAGDSETQYF; CDR3 DNA: TGTGCCAGCAGTTACAGAGTCCCGGGACTAGCGGGAGACAGTGAGACCCAGTACTTC
D gene: TRBD1; clone size: -; J gene: TRBJ1-2; V gene: TRBV11-1; CDR3 protein: CASSQGQGMVGGTYGYTF; CDR3 DNA: TGTGCCAGCAGCCAGGGACAGGGGATGGTCGGTGGTACCTATGGCTACACCTTC
D gene: TRBD2; clone size: -; J gene: TRBJ2-2; V gene: TRBV20-1; CDR3 protein: CSAHGLAGATGELFF; CDR3 DNA: TGCAGTGCTCACGGACTAGCGGGAGCCACCGGGGAGCTGTTTTTT
D gene: -; clone size: -; J gene: TRBJ2-2; V gene: TRBV20-1; CDR3 protein: CSAPSTGELFF; CDR3 DNA: TGCAGCGCGCCAAGCACCGGGGAGCTGTTTTTT
D gene: -; clone size: -; J gene: TRBJ1-5; V gene: TRBV12-3/TRBV12-4; CDR3 protein: CASSPVGGAAQPQHF; CDR3 DNA: TGTGCCAGCAGCCCTGTAGGAGGGGCCGCTCAGCCCCAGCATTTT
D gene: -; clone size: many; J gene: TRBJ2-2; V gene: TRBV28; CDR3 protein: CASLAGSKPNTGELFF; CDR3 DNA: TGTGCCAGTCTAGCCGGGTCTAAGCCTAACACCGGGGAGCTGTTTTTT
D gene: -; clone size: few; J gene: TRBJ2-7; V gene: TRBV21-1; CDR3 protein: CASTLTRTGTRRGYEQYF; CDR3 DNA: TGTGCCAGCACCCTGACCAGGACAGGGACCAGGAGAGGGTACGAGCAGTACTTC